These T cell receptor beta chains were read from a single sample in a study of radiation and T cells in renal cell carcinoma. Libraries were prepared by immunoSEQ multiplex PCR; TCRdb keeps only in-frame clonotypes and omits some of them. The repertoire holds roughly 120,000 clones, with roughly four fifths as singletons. This specimen was blood, taken from a patient whose treatment included radiotherapy and nephrectomy. These receptors all stem from a woman in her sixties with renal cell carcinoma. Each CDR3 is given with its conserved first and last residue. Fields, in order: clone size, D gene, V gene, J gene, CDR3 protein, CDR3 DNA. D genes are given only for firm matches. The listing skips clone size in some rows; elsewhere it reads once, few, many or a size class.

>many|TRBD1|TRBV4-2|TRBJ1-1
CASSQRTGGTEAFF
TGTGCCAGCAGCCAAAGGACAGGGGGAACTGAAGCTTTCTTT
>once|.|TRBV5-6|TRBJ1-3
CASSWEGYGNTIYF
TGTGCCAGCAGCTGGGAAGGGTATGGAAACACCATATATTTT
>.|TRBD2|TRBV5-4|TRBJ2-7
CASSLAGTSYEQYF
TGTGCCAGCAGCTTGGCCGGGACTAGCTACGAGCAGTACTTC
>.|.|TRBV2|TRBJ1-5
CASRNEGHQPQHF
TGTGCCAGCAGAAACGAGGGGCATCAGCCCCAGCATTTT
>few|.|TRBV19|TRBJ1-1
CASRGDNRNTEAFF
TGTGCCAGTAGGGGGGACAACCGAAACACTGAAGCTTTCTTT
>.|TRBD1|TRBV29-1|TRBJ2-2
CSVGSRGRDTGELFF
TGCAGCGTTGGGTCTAGGGGGCGCGACACCGGGGAGCTGTTTTTT
>.|TRBD2|TRBV5-5|TRBJ2-2
CASSLSSGSNTGELFF
TGTGCCAGCAGCTTGTCTAGCGGGTCGAACACCGGGGAGCTGTTTTTT
>.|TRBD1|TRBV7-2|TRBJ1-3
CASSPGTARSGNTIYF
TGTGCCAGCAGCCCAGGGACAGCACGCTCTGGAAACACCATATATTTT
>.|TRBD2|TRBV7-3|TRBJ2-3
CASSPRLAGSTDTQYF
TGTGCCAGCAGCCCCCGGCTAGCGGGGTCAACAGATACGCAGTATTTT
>.|.|TRBV2|TRBJ2-7
CASSENGRAYEQYF
TGTGCCAGCAGTGAGAACGGCCGAGCCTACGAGCAGTACTTC
>.|.|TRBV6-1|TRBJ2-2
CASPISSGLGELFF
TGTGCCAGTCCTATATCCTCGGGTCTCGGGGAGCTGTTTTTT
>.|.|TRBV6-5|TRBJ2-3
CASIDRTSTDTQYF
TGTGCCAGCATCGACAGGACCAGCACAGATACGCAGTATTTT
>.|TRBD1|TRBV7-9|TRBJ2-7
CASSFTRDRGDEQYF
TGTGCCAGCAGCTTTACCCGGGACAGGGGGGACGAGCAGTACTTC
>.|.|TRBV6-5|TRBJ1-1
CASSYEGDETEAFF
TGTGCCAGCAGTTACGAGGGGGATGAGACTGAAGCTTTCTTT
>.|.|TRBV18|TRBJ1-5
CASSPRPGAYSNQPQHF
TGTGCCAGCTCACCGCGGCCAGGGGCGTATAGCAATCAGCCCCAGCATTTT
>.|TRBD1|TRBV18|TRBJ1-4
CASSQTGGATNEKLFF
TGTGCCAGCTCACAGACAGGGGGTGCAACTAATGAAAAACTGTTTTTT
>.|TRBD1|TRBV5-4|TRBJ1-2
CASSPDRGGYTF
TGTGCCAGCAGCCCGGACAGGGGGGGCTACACCTTC
>.|.|TRBV5-8|TRBJ2-1
CASSLEGGTYNEQFF
TGTGCCAGCAGCTTAGAGGGGGGAACCTACAATGAGCAGTTCTTC
>.|TRBD1|TRBV5-1|TRBJ1-2
CASAEDRVLTNYGYTF
TGCGCCAGCGCTGAGGACAGGGTGCTTACTAACTATGGCTACACCTTC